This T cell receptor (beta chain) was observed in a study of blood T cell repertoires in COVID-19. This CDR3 has 12 residues. Deletions cut 3 bases from V and 12 bases from J, with 15 bases between. Germline V gives CDR1 SGDLS, CDR2 YYNGEE. TCRdb keeps only in-frame clones here, not all; method: immunoSEQ multiplex PCR. Here the sample spans under 150,000 clones, 80% to 90% being singletons. The chain is built from TRBV9 and TRBJ1-2; possibly TRBD1 for D (5 bases). The sample comprised peripheral blood. The TCR originated in a man in his forties or fifties with active COVID-19. As DNA, the CDR3 is TGTGCCAGCAGCGACTCGGGGGGAAAGGACACCTTC. Residues: CASSDSGGKDTF. The entire variable domain, with the rest obtained from reference TRBV9 and TRBJ1-2, is as follows: DSGVTQTPKHLITATGQRVTLRCSPRSGDLSVYWYQQSLDQGLQFLIQYYNGEERAKGNILERFSAQQFPDLHSELNLSSLELGDSALYFCASSDSGGKDTFGSGTRLTVV.